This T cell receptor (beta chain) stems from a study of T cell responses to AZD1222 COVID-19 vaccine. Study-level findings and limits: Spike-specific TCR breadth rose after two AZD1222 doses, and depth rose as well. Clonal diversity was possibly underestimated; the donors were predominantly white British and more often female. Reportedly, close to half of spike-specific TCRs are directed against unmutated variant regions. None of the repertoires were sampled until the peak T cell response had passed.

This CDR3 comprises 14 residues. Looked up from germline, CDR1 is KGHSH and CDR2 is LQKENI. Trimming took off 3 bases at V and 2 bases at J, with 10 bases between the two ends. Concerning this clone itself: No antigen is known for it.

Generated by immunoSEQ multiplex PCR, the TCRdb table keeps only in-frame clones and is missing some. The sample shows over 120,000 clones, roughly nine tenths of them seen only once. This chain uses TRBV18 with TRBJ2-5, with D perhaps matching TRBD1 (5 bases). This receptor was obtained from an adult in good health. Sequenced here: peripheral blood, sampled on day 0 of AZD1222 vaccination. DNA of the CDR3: TGTGCCAGCTCACCCCCAGACAGACAAGAGACCCAGTACTTC. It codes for CASSPPDRQETQYF.